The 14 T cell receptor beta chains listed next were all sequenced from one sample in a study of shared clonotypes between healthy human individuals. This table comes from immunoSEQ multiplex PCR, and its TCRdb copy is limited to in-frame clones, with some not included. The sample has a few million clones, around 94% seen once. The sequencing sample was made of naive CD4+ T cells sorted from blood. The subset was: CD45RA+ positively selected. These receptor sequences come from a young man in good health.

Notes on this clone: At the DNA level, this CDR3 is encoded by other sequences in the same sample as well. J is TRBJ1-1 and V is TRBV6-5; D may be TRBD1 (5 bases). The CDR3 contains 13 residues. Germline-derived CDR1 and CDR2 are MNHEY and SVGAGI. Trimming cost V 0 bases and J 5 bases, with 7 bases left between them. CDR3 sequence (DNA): TGTGCCAGCAGTTACTCGCAGGGAACTGAAGCTTTCTTT. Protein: CASSYSQGTEAFF.

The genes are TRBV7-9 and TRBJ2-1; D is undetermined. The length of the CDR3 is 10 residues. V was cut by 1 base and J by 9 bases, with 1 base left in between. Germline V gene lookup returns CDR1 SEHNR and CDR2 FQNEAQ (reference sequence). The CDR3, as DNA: TGTGCCAGCAGCTTAGGTGAGCAGTTCTTC. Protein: CASSLGEQFF.

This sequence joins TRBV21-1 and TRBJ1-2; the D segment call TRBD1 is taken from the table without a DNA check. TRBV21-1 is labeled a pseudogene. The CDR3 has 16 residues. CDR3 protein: CASSSLGLTGSNGYTF. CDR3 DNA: TGTGCCAGCAGCAGCCTCGGCCTGACAGGGTCGAACGGCTACACCTTC.

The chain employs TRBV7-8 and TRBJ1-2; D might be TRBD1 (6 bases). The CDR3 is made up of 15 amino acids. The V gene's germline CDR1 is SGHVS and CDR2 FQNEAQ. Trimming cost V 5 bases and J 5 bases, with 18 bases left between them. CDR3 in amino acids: CASSALGQNLYGYTF. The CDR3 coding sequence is TGTGCCAGCAGCGCCCTTGGACAGAACCTATATGGCTACACCTTC.

CDR3 in DNA: TGTGCCATCAGTGAAGGAGGAGATACGCAGTATTTT. Its translation: CAISEGGDTQYF. The V gene is TRBV10-3, the J gene TRBJ2-3; D may be TRBD2 (5 bases). The V gene's germline CDR1 is ENHRY and CDR2 SYGVKD. The CDR3 has 12 amino acids. Trimming took off 3 bases at V and 5 bases at J, with 6 bases between the two ends.

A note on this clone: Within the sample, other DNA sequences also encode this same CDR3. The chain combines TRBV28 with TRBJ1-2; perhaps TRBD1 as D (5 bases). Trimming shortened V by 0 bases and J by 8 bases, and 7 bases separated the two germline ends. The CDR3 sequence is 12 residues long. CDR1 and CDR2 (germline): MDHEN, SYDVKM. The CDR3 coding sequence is TGTGCCAGCAGTTTATGGGGGGAAGGCTACACCTTC. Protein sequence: CASSLWGEGYTF.

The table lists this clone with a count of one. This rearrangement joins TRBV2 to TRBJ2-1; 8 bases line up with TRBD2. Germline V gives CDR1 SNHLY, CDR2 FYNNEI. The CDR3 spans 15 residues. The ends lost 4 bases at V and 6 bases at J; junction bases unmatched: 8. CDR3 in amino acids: CASSGTGGPINEQFF. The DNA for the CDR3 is TGTGCCAGCAGTGGAACGGGGGGGCCCATCAATGAGCAGTTCTTC.

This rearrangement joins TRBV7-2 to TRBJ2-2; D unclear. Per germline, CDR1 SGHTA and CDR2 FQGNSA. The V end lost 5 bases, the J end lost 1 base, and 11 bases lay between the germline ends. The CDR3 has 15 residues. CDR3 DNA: TGTGCCAGCAGCGCCGAGCGAGTGAACACCGGGGAGCTGTTTTTT. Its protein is CASSAERVNTGELFF.

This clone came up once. The CDR3 DNA reads TGCGCCAGCAGCCCCCTAGCGGGGGGGCCCAATGAGCAGTTCTTC. Amino acids: CASSPLAGGPNEQFF. This sequence joins TRBV4-1 and TRBJ2-1; 12 bases agree with TRBD2. The CDR3 has 15 residues. Germline values: CDR1 MGHRA, CDR2 YSYEKL. Trimming cost V 4 bases and J 6 bases; bases outside gene matches: 4.

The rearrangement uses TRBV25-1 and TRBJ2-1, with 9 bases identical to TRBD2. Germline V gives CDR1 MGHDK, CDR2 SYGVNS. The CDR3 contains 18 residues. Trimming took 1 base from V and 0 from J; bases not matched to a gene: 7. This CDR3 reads CASSEFSGGVSSYNEQFF. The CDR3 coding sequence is TGTGCCAGCAGTGAATTTAGCGGGGGTGTCAGCTCCTACAATGAGCAGTTCTTC.

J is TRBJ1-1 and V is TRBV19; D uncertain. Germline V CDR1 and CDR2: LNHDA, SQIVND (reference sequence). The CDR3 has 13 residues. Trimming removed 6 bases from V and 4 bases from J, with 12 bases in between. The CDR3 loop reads CASSKGAGTEAFF. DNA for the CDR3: TGTGCCAGTAGCAAGGGTGCGGGCACTGAAGCTTTCTTT.

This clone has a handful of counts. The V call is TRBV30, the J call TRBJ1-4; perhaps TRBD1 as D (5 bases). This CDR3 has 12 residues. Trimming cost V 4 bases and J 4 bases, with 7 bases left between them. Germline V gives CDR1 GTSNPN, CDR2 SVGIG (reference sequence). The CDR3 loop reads CAWKRGNEKLFF. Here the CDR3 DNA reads TGTGCCTGGAAAAGGGGTAATGAAAAACTGTTTTTT.

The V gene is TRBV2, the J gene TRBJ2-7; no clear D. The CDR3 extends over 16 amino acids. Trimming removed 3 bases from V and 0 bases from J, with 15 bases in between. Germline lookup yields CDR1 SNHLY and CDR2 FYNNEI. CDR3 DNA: TGTGCCAGCAGTGACCCTGTGGCAATCGCCTCCTACGAGCAGTACTTC. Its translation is CASSDPVAIASYEQYF.

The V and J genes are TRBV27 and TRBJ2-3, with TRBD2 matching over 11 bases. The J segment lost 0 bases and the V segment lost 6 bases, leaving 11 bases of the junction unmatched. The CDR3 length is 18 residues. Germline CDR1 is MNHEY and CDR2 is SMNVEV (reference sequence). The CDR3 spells CASSPGLAVTPSTDTQYF. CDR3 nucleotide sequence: TGTGCCAGCAGCCCGGGACTAGCGGTGACACCTAGCACAGATACGCAGTATTTT.